This entry describes one T cell receptor beta chain. These data are taken from a study of cytomegalovirus exposure and HLA in healthy donors. Primers included in the PCR were 60 Vbeta and 13 Jbeta primers. Method: immunoSEQ multiplex PCR; TCRdb's copy keeps in-frame clones and lacks some. This sample yields about 110,000 clones, of which approximately 82% are seen a single time; approximately 2.4% belongs to the top ten. The sequence derives from a man aged 35 to 55 in good health and CMV-seronegative. Source material: PBMCs.

CDR3 DNA: TGTGCCGGCCAGGGGCTCGGCGCCTACGAGCAGTACTTC. It translates to CAGQGLGAYEQYF. This rearrangement joins TRBV2 to TRBJ2-7; a possible D gene is TRBD1 (6 bases). Germline V gene lookup returns CDR1 SNHLY and CDR2 FYNNEI. This CDR3 spans 13 amino acids. The V end lost 11 bases, the J end lost 2 bases, and 16 bases lay between the germline ends.